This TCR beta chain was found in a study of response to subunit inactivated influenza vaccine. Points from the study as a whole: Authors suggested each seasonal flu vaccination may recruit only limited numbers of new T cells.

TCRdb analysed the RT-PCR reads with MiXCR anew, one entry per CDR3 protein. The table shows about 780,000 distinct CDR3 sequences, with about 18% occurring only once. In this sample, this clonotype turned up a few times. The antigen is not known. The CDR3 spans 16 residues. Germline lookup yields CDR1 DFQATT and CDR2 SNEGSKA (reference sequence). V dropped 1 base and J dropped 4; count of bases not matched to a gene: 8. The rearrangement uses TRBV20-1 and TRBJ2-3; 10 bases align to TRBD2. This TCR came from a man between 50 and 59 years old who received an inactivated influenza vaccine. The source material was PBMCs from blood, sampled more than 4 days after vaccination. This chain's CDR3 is CSARVGAGGPSDTQYF. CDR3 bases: TGCAGTGCTAGAGTCGGAGCGGGAGGGCCATCAGATACGCAGTATTTT.